This T cell receptor (beta chain) stems from a study of blood T cell repertoires in COVID-19. Per germline, CDR1 MNHNS and CDR2 SASEGT. The CDR3 is 12 residues long. Trimming pared 7 bases from V and 4 bases from J, leaving 11 bases between. In the authors' methods: From reference gene primer amplification, estimates of nucleated cell counts were derived. Sequenced by immunoSEQ multiplex PCR; TCRdb stores in-frame clones only, minus some. That table furnishes V, J and clone size, whereas the DNA furnished D and trimming. Of some 200,000 clones in the sample, 88% were seen once. This clone was seen a handful of times. Enrollees, roughly 18 to 90 years old, lived in about two dozen US areas. Cohorts were assigned according to the clinical history that participants reported. Either two negative PCRs, clearance, or symptom resolution qualified Cohort 3 donors as recovered.

The sequencing sample was made of PBMCs or T cells enriched from blood (not recorded which). The chain combines TRBV6-1 with TRBJ2-7; D may be TRBD1 (5 bases). The sequence was collected from a woman in her twenties or thirties who had recovered from COVID-19. This CDR3 is CASTPSGYEQYF. The CDR3 nucleotides read TGTGCCAGCACCCCATCAGGGTACGAGCAGTACTTC.